This section outlines one T cell receptor beta chain sequence together with its context. The data were produced by immunoSEQ multiplex PCR, yet TCRdb's version contains in-frame clones alone and is incomplete. The sample holds more than 90,000 clones, more than 75% seen once. Time point noted: pretreatment peripheral blood. The length of the CDR3 is 15 residues. V gave up 4 bases and J gave up 5 bases, with 17 bases separating them. Germline loops: CDR1 KGHSH, CDR2 LQKENI. The data were obtained in a study of PD-L1 blockade in urothelial cancer. Whole-study context: Prior chemotherapy regimens per patient numbered 0 to 3.

Sequences were derived from PBMCs, sampled around atezolizumab (anti-PD-L1) treatment. This TCR came from a man in his sixties with urothelial cancer. The rearrangement joins TRBV18 to TRBJ2-5; D perhaps matches TRBD1 (6 bases). CDR3: CASSRYTRGDETQYF. As DNA, the CDR3 is TGTGCCAGCTCACGTTACACCAGGGGCGATGAGACCCAGTACTTC.